This TCR beta chain was observed in a study of shared clonotypes between healthy human individuals. Regarding this clone: The antigen remains unidentified.

This table comes from immunoSEQ multiplex PCR, and its TCRdb copy is limited to in-frame clones, with some not included. The data show 2 million to 2.5 million clones, 92% seen once. Whole-study results and caveats: In general, naive subsets displayed greater estimated richness than memory subsets did. The expectation was that sequencing depth would affect clonotype sharing among donors.

The CDR3 covers 14 residues. Germline V gene lookup returns CDR1 MDHEN and CDR2 SYDVKM. With V trimmed by 8 bases and J by 5 bases, 4 bases remained unmatched. The chain employs TRBV28 and TRBJ2-2, with 11 positions matching TRBD2. The receptor's source is a man between 18 and 29 years old in good health. Some clones in this sample may be carry-over from other donors' samples. Sequenced input: naive CD4+ T cells from PBMCs. The subset denotes: CD45RA+ positively selected. CDR3 bases: TGTGCCAGCTGGACTAGCGGGTATACCGGGGAGCTGTTTTTT. Translated, it gives CASWTSGYTGELFF.